The 32 T cell receptor beta chains below all came from one sample that was sequenced in a study of Graves' ophthalmopathy and Graves' hyperthyroidism. Beta-chain TCR CDR3 regions were amplified from RNA transcripts. First-round RT-PCR relied on HTBI primers, and a second-round multiplex PCR came next. TCRdb recomputed calls from the multiplex PCR reads with MiXCR, one row per CDR3 protein. There are hundreds of thousands of distinct CDR3 sequences in the sample; 20% to 25% occur only once, and roughly 7.4% lies in the top ten. The sequenced sample was peripheral blood. The source of these receptors is a young woman with stable Graves' hyperthyroidism. Some clones in this sample may be carry-over from other donors' samples.

Ten or more counts support this clonotype. The chain joins TRBV6-5 to TRBJ1-5; D might be TRBD1 (5 bases). Germline lookup yields CDR1 MNHEY and CDR2 SVGAGI. The length of the CDR3 is 16 residues. V lost 2 bases and J lost 2, with 13 bases in between. The DNA of the CDR3 is TGTGCCAGCAGTTACGGACACCCGCAGGGCAATCAGCCCCAGCATTTT. Protein: CASSYGHPQGNQPQHF.

The rearrangement links TRBV5-1 to TRBJ1-1; D may be TRBD1 (6 bases). The V gene lost 0 bases and the J gene lost 2 bases, with 14 bases spanning the gap. From germline, CDR1 is SGHRS and CDR2 YFSETQ. The CDR3 extends over 16 amino acids. CDR3 residues: CASSLDGGRTNTEAFF. Written as DNA, the CDR3 is TGCGCCAGCAGCTTGGACGGGGGGCGCACCAACACTGAAGCTTTCTTT.

The gene calls are TRBV20-1 and TRBJ2-7, with D possibly TRBD1 on 6 matching bases. Trimming left V 4 bases short and J 4 bases short, with 17 bases between. Germline-derived CDR1 and CDR2 are DFQATT and SNEGSKA (reference sequence). The CDR3 consists of 14 residues. The CDR3 bases are TGCAGTGCTATCAACATGAAGGACAGATACGAGCAGTACTTC. Its protein is CSAINMKDRYEQYF.

This clonotype was counted at least ten times. This sequence joins TRBV19 and TRBJ2-7, with D unresolved. Germline-derived CDR1 and CDR2 are LNHDA and SQIVND (reference sequence). Trimming stripped 0 bases from V and 3 bases from J, with 9 bases between. The CDR3 runs to 14 residues. The CDR3, as DNA: TGTGCCAGTAGTATAGACCCACGACACTACGAGCAGTACTTC. Translated, it gives CASSIDPRHYEQYF.

This clonotype was observed at least ten times. The V and J genes are TRBV5-1 and TRBJ1-1, with D perhaps matching TRBD1 (5 bases). This CDR3 spans 13 amino acids. Trimming took off 4 bases at V and 1 base at J, with 8 bases between the two ends. Looked up from germline, CDR1 is SGHRS and CDR2 is YFSETQ. The CDR3 is CASSRQKNTEAFF. The CDR3 nucleotides are TGCGCCAGCAGCAGACAGAAGAACACTGAAGCTTTCTTT.

This clonotype was seen many times. The genes are TRBV30 and TRBJ1-1; D is unresolved. Trimming cost V 0 bases and J 2 bases, with 13 bases left between them. The CDR3 runs to 15 residues. Germline CDR1 reads GTSNPN; CDR2 reads SVGIG (reference sequence). The chain's CDR3 is CAWSVKELGNTEAFF. The CDR3 region has the DNA TGTGCCTGGAGTGTAAAGGAGTTGGGAAACACTGAAGCTTTCTTT.

Turning to this clonotype: This may be a read error: a much more frequent sequence differs by one nucleotide. The chain uses TRBV4-1 and TRBJ2-7; no definite D call. Germline assignment: CDR1 MGHRA and CDR2 YSYEKL. The CDR3 consists of 14 residues. CDR3 sequence reads: CASSQGSSSYKQYF. The CDR3 DNA sequence: TGCGCCAGCAGCCAAGGGTCATCATCCTACAAGCAGTACTTC.

This clonotype was counted many times. V and J are TRBV20-1 and TRBJ1-1; maybe TRBD1 (6 bases). Germline V lookup: CDR1 DFQATT, CDR2 SNEGSKA (reference sequence). CDR3 length: 11 residues. V gave up 5 bases and J gave up 7 bases, with 11 bases separating them. CDR3 residues: CSALKGGEAFF. DNA for the CDR3: TGCAGTGCTCTTAAGGGGGGTGAAGCTTTCTTT.

The rearrangement uses TRBV18 and TRBJ1-1; 8 nucleotides agree with TRBD1. CDR1 and CDR2 from the germline V gene are KGHSH and LQKENI. J gave up 4 bases and V 6 bases, and 7 bases lay outside the gene matches. The CDR3 loop spans 14 amino acids. CDR3 DNA sequence: TGTGCCAGCTCGCCTAACACAGGGGGCACTGAAGCTTTCTTT. Amino acids: CASSPNTGGTEAFF.

This clonotype was seen ten or more times. The rearrangement joins TRBV12-3 or TRBV12-4 to TRBJ1-3; D uncertain. The CDR3 is 14 amino acids. V was cut by 5 bases and J by 0 bases, with 8 bases left in between. CDR3 residues: CASSRTLSGNTIYF. CDR3 coding DNA: TGTGCCAGCAGTCGGACCCTCTCTGGAAACACCATATATTTT.

This clonotype was counted many times. The gene calls are TRBV12-3 or TRBV12-4 and TRBJ1-2; possible D gene TRBD1, 5 bases. Trimming pared 1 base from V and 2 bases from J, leaving 11 bases between. CDR3 length: 15 residues. The CDR3 nucleotides are TGTGCCAGCAGTTTAGTAGGAGGGGTCAACTATGGCTACACCTTC. Its translation is CASSLVGGVNYGYTF.

The sample holds many counts of this clonotype. The V and J genes are TRBV11-2 and TRBJ2-7, with 8 bases fitting TRBD1. Looked up from germline, CDR1 is SGHAT and CDR2 is FQNNGV. The CDR3 is made up of 14 amino acids. The V segment lost 5 bases and the J segment 7 bases; nucleotides outside the gene matches: 10. The CDR3 sequence: CASSTTTGVWEQYF. The CDR3 DNA is TGTGCCAGCAGCACCACGACAGGGGTGTGGGAGCAGTACTTC.

The rearrangement joins TRBV12-3 or TRBV12-4 to TRBJ2-7; 7 bases are shared with TRBD2. The CDR3 contains 15 residues. Unmatched junction bases numbered 11, after V lost 4 bases and J lost 5 bases. The DNA for the CDR3 is TGTGCCAGCAGTTCGAGCCGGGAGGCGCGAAACGAGCAGTACTTC. Translation gives CASSSSREARNEQYF.

This clonotype was counted many times. This chain connects TRBV29-1 to TRBJ1-2; TRBD1 might be the D (6 bases). Trimming cost V 4 bases and J 1 base, with 10 bases left between them. CDR3 length equals 13 residues. Germline V gene data show CDR1 as SQVTM and CDR2 as ANQGSEA. CDR3 sequence reads: CSVGYRVNYGYTF. CDR3 DNA sequence: TGCAGCGTTGGCTACAGGGTTAACTATGGCTACACCTTC.

This clonotype was seen only a few times. A much larger clone differs by one base, so this may be a read error. This chain joins TRBV6-2 or TRBV6-3 and TRBJ1-5; D not certain. Germline values: CDR1 MNHEY, CDR2 SVGEGT. The CDR3 sequence is 15 residues long. The CDR3 DNA reads TGTGCCGGCAGTTATCCCGGATATAGCAATCAGCCCCAGCATTTT. Amino acid sequence: CAGSYPGYSNQPQHF.

This clonotype was detected many times. The chain employs TRBV6-2 or TRBV6-3 and TRBJ2-7; D unclear. CDR3 length: 15 amino acids. Per the germline V gene, CDR1 is MNHEY and CDR2 is SVGEGT. Trimming removed 3 bases at V and 2 bases at J, with 14 bases between. Here the CDR3 DNA reads TGTGCCAGCAGTTATTACGTTCTTTCGACCTACGAGCAGTACTTC. Translation gives CASSYYVLSTYEQYF.

This clonotype has at least ten counts. The chain uses TRBV30 and TRBJ1-5; 7 nucleotides agree with TRBD1. V shed 2 bases and J 12 bases; nucleotides not matched to a gene: 4. The CDR3 loop spans 11 amino acids. Germline-derived CDR1 and CDR2 are GTSNPN and SVGIG (reference sequence). The CDR3 region has the DNA TGTGCCTGGAGTTCGGCAGGGGGCCAGCATTTT. It codes for CAWSSAGGQHF.

The chain carries TRBV20-1 and TRBJ1-5, with 8 bases that match TRBD1. This CDR3 contains 13 residues. Germline CDR1 DFQATT, CDR2 SNEGSKA (reference sequence). The J segment lost 6 bases and the V segment lost 5 bases, leaving 6 bases of the junction unmatched. The CDR3 loop is CSAYQGAGQPQHF. In nucleotides, the CDR3 is TGCAGTGCTTATCAGGGGGCAGGTCAGCCCCAGCATTTT.

This clonotype was seen ten or more times. The V and J genes are TRBV28 and TRBJ1-6; TRBD1 matches at 8 bases. Germline CDR1 MDHEN, CDR2 SYDVKM. Trimming removed 6 bases from V and 7 bases from J; junction bases left unmatched: 8. The CDR3 covers 15 residues. The CDR3 coding sequence is TGTGCCAGCAGAAATGGACAGGGTCGAAATTCACCCCTCCACTTT. This codes for CASRNGQGRNSPLHF.

This clonotype was counted ten times or more. CDR3 sequence reads: CASSFLRNEQYF. The CDR3 DNA reads as TGTGCCAGCAGCTTCCTAAGAAACGAGCAGTACTTC. The rearrangement joins TRBV7-9 to TRBJ2-7, with D unresolved. From germline, CDR1 is SEHNR and CDR2 FQNEAQ (reference sequence). The CDR3 is made up of 12 amino acids. Trimming took off 3 bases at V and 5 bases at J, with 8 bases between the two ends.

The chain links TRBV11-2 to TRBJ2-2; 8 positions match TRBD1. V gave up 5 bases and J gave up 5 bases; unmatched junction bases: 7. The CDR3 is 15 residues long. CDR1 and CDR2 from the germline V gene are SGHAT and FQNNGV. The DNA of the CDR3 is TGTGCCAGCAGCCTCCGACAGGGGAGTACCGGGGAGCTGTTTTTT. Amino acids: CASSLRQGSTGELFF.

The sample holds a few counts of this clonotype. The chain recombines TRBV20-1 with TRBJ2-7; 11 nucleotides align to TRBD2. CDR1 DFQATT and CDR2 SNEGSKA come from the germline V gene (reference sequence). J lost 0 bases, V lost 0 bases, and 4 bases had no gene match. The CDR3 spans 16 residues. CDR3 bases: TGCAGTGCTAGAGATAGCACTAGCGGGGGCTCCTACGAGCAGTACTTC. Translated, it gives CSARDSTSGGSYEQYF.

This clonotype came up many times. One end of the junction is discordant with germline, which a read error may explain. The chain employs TRBV6-1 and TRBJ2-6; D is unresolved. Looked up from germline, CDR1 is MNHNS and CDR2 is SASEGT. This CDR3 has 13 amino acids. The CDR3 here is CASTPSGDNVLTF. CDR3 DNA sequence: TGTGCCAGCACTCCGAGTGGGGACAACGTCCTGACTTTC.

This clonotype was seen many times. The rearrangement uses TRBV20-1 and TRBJ2-5; 8 bases map to TRBD1. Germline lookup yields CDR1 DFQATT and CDR2 SNEGSKA (reference sequence). J lost 5 bases, V lost 6 bases, and 8 bases had no gene match. The CDR3 is made up of 13 amino acids. The CDR3 DNA is TGCAGTGCGGAATCGACAGGGGAGGAGACCCAGTACTTC. Its protein is CSAESTGEETQYF.

This clonotype was observed at least ten times. V and J are TRBV28 and TRBJ2-7; 7 nucleotides match TRBD1. Germline V lookup: CDR1 MDHEN, CDR2 SYDVKM. This CDR3 contains 13 residues. Germline trimming cut 7 bases from V and 5 bases from J; bases unmatched to any gene: 8. In DNA form, the CDR3 reads TGTGCCAGCATTGAACAGGGGAGCCACGAGCAGTACTTC. This sequence encodes CASIEQGSHEQYF.

This clonotype appeared many times. The V and J genes are TRBV11-2 and TRBJ1-3; the D is unclear. Germline-derived CDR1 and CDR2 are SGHAT and FQNNGV. The CDR3 length is 16 residues. V lost 4 bases to trimming and J lost 1 base, with 14 bases between them. The CDR3 DNA reads as TGTGCCAGCAGCTCCGATCTTCGGGTGTCTGGAAACACCATATATTTT. Residues: CASSSDLRVSGNTIYF.

The rearrangement joins TRBV6-5 to TRBJ1-1; D not certain. V lost 3 bases, J lost 5 bases, and 13 bases lay in between. The CDR3 has 14 residues. CDR1 is MNHEY and CDR2 is SVGAGI in the germline V gene. CDR3 in amino acids: CASSYGDVSTEAFF. DNA for the CDR3: TGTGCCAGCAGTTATGGGGATGTTTCGACTGAAGCTTTCTTT.

V is TRBV12-3 or TRBV12-4 and J is TRBJ2-5, with TRBD2 identical over 10 bases. The CDR3 is 17 amino acids. Losses at the gene ends were 2 bases for V and 0 bases for J; bases not matched to a gene: 6. CDR3 amino acids: CASSLLAGDPYQETQYF. The CDR3 DNA is TGTGCCAGCAGTTTACTAGCGGGGGACCCGTACCAAGAGACCCAGTACTTC.

This clonotype was observed at least ten times. This chain links TRBV29-1 with TRBJ2-7, with D perhaps assigned TRBD1 or TRBD2 (5 bases each). CDR1 and CDR2 from the germline V gene are SQVTM and ANQGSEA. Between the trimmed V and J ends, which lost 6 bases and 2 bases, there was a span of 17 bases. The length of the CDR3 is 14 residues. CDR3 sequence: CSVSRGQGAYEQYF. The CDR3 nucleotides are TGCAGCGTCTCTCGAGGGCAGGGAGCCTACGAGCAGTACTTC.

In this sample, this clonotype turned up many times. This sequence joins TRBV7-9 and TRBJ2-7; the D is unclear. The V end was cut by 8 bases, the J end by 3 bases, with 17 bases between. CDR1 and CDR2 from the germline V gene are SEHNR and FQNEAQ (reference sequence). The CDR3 loop spans 14 amino acids. CDR3 in DNA: TGTGCCAGCTCGACCACCGCAGGCAACTACGAGCAGTACTTC. It specifies CASSTTAGNYEQYF.

The chain links TRBV12-3 or TRBV12-4 to TRBJ1-5; D is uncertain. The CDR3 spans 12 residues. The V end lost 7 bases, the J end lost 6 bases, and 10 bases lay between the germline ends. The CDR3 sequence is CASKLGGQPQHF. CDR3 in DNA: TGTGCCAGCAAGCTCGGAGGTCAGCCCCAGCATTTT.

This clonotype showed up many times. V gene TRBV28 combines with J gene TRBJ1-2; D unclear. Trimming took 4 bases from V and 5 from J, leaving 17 bases between them. Germline lookup yields CDR1 MDHEN and CDR2 SYDVKM. This CDR3 contains 15 residues. The CDR3 protein is CASSSLTLSAYGYTF. CDR3 bases: TGTGCCAGCAGTTCTTTAACCCTTTCGGCATATGGCTACACCTTC.